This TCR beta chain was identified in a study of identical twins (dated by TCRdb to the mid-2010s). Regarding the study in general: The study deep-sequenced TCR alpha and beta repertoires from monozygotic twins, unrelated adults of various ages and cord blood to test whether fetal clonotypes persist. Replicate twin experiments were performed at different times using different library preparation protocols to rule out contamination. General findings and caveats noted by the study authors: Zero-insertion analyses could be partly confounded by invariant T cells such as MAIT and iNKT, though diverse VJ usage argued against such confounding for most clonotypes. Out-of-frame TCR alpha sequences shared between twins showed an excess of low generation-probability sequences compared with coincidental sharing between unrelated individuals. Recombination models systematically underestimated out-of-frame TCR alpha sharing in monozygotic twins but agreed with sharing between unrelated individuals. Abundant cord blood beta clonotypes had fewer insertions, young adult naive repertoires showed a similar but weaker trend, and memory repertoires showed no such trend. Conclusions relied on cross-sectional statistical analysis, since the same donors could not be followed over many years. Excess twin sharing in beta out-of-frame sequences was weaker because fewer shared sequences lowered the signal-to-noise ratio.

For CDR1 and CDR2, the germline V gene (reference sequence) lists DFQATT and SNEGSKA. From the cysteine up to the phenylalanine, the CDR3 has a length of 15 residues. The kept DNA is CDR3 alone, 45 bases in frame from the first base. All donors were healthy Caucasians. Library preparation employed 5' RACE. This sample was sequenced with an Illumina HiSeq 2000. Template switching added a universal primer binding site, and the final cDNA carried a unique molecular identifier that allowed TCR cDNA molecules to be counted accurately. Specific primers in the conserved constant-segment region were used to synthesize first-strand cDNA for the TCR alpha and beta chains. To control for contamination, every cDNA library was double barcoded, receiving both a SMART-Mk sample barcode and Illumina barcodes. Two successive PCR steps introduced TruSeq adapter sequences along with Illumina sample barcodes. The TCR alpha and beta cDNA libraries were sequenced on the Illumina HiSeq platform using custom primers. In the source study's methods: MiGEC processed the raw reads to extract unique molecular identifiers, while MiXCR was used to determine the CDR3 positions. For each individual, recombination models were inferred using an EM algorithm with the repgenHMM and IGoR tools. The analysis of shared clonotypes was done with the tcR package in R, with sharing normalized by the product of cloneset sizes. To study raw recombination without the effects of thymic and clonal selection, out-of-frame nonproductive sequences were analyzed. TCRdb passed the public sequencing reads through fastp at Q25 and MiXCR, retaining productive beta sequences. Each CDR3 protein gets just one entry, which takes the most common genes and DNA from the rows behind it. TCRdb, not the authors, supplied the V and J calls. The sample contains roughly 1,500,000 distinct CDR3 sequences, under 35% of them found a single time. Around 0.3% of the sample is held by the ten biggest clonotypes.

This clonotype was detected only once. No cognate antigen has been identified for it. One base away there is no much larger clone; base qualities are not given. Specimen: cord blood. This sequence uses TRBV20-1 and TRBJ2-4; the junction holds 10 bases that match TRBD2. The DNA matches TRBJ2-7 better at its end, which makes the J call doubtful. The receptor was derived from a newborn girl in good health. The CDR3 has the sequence CSATKPGLAFHEQYF. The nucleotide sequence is TGCAGTGCTACCAAACCGGGACTAGCGTTCCACGAGCAGTACTTC.